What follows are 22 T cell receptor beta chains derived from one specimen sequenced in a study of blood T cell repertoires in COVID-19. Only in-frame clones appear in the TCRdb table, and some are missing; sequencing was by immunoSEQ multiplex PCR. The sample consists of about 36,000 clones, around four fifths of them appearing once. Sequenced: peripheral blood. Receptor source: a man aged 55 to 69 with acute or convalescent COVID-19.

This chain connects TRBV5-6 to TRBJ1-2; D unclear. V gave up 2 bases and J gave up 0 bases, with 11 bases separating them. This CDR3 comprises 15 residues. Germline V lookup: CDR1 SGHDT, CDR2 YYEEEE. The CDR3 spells CASSLATDSNYGYTF. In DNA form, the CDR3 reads TGTGCCAGCAGCTTAGCCACAGATTCTAACTATGGCTACACCTTC. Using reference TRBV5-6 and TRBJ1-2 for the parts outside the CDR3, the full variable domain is DAGVTQSPTHLIKTRGQQVTLRCSPKSGHDTVSWYQQALGQGPQFIFQYYEEEERQRGNFPDRFSGHQFPNYSSELNVNALLLGDSALYLCASSLATDSNYGYTFGSGTRLTVV.

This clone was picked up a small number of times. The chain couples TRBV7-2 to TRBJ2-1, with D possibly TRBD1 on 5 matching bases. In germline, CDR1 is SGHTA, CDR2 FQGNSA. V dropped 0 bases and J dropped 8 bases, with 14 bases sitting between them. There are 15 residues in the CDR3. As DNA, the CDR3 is TGTGCCAGCAGCTTAGCGCAGGGTAGCTTCTATGAGCAGTTCTTC. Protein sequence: CASSLAQGSFYEQFF. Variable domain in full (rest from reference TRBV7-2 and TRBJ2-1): GAGVSQSPSNKVTEKGKDVELRCDPISGHTALYWYRQSLGQGLEFLIYFQGNSAPDKSGLPSDRFSAERTGGSVSTLTIQRTQQEDSAVYLCASSLAQGSFYEQFFGPGTRLTVL.

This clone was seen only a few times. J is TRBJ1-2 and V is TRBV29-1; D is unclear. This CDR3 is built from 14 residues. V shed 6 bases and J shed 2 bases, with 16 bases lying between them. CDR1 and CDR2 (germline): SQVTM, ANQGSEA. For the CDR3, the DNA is TGCAGCGTCCCTCCCCAGGCAGCAAACTATGGCTACACCTTC. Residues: CSVPPQAANYGYTF.

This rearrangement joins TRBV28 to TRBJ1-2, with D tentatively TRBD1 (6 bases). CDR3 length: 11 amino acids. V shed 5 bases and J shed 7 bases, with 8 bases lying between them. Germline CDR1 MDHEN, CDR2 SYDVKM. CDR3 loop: CASSTGFGYTF. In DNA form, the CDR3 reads TGTGCCAGCAGTACAGGGTTTGGCTACACCTTC.

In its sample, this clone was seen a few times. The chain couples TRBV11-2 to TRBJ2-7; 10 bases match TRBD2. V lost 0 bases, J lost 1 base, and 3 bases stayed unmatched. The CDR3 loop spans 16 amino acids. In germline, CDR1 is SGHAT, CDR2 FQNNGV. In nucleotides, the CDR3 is TGTGCCAGCAGCTTAGATCCGACTAGCGGGTCCTACGAGCAGTACTTC. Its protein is CASSLDPTSGSYEQYF.

This CDR3 is CATSDSSEAMVEGGYTF. In nucleotides, the CDR3 is TGTGCCACCAGTGATTCCTCGGAGGCCATGGTGGAGGGTGGCTACACCTTC. The chain combines TRBV24-1 with TRBJ1-2; no firm D call. Trimming pared 2 bases from V and 7 bases from J, leaving 22 bases between. The CDR3 contains 17 residues. CDR1 and CDR2 from the germline V gene are KGHDR and SFDVKD.

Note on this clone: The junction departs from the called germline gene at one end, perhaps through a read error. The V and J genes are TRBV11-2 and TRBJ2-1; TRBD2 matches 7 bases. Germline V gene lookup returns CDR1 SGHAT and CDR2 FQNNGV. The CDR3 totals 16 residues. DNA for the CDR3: TGTGCCAGCAGCTCCCCCGCGGGGAGGGCCTATAATGAGCAGTTCTTC. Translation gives CASSSPAGRAYNEQFF.

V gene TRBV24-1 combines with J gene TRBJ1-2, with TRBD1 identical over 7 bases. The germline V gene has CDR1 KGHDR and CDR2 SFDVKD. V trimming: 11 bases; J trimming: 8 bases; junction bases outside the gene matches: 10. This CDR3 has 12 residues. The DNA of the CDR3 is TGTGCCATCTCGGACAGGCCGGGAGGCTACACCTTC. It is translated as CAISDRPGGYTF.

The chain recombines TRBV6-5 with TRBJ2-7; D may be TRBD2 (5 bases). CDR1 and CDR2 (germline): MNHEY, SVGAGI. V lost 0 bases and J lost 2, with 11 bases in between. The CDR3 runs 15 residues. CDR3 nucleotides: TGTGCCAGCAGTTACTCGAGGGTCAGCACCTACGAGCAGTACTTC. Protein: CASSYSRVSTYEQYF.

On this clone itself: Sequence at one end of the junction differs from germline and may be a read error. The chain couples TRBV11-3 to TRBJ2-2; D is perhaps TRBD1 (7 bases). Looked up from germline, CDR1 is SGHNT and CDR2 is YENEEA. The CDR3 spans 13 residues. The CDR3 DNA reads TGTGCCAGCAGCTCCGCGGGCCAGGGGGGGCTGTTTTTT. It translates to CASSSAGQGGLFF.

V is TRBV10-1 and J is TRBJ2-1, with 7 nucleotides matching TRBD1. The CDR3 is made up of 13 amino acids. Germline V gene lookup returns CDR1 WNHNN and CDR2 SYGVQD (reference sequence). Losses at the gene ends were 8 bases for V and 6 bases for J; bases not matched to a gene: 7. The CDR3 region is CASRQGPSNEQFF. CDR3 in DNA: TGCGCCAGCCGACAGGGCCCCTCCAATGAGCAGTTCTTC.

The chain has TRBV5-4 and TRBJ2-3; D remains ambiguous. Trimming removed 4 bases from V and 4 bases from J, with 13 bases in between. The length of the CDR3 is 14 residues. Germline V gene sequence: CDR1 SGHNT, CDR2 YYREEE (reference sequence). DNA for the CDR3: TGTGCCAGCAGCCAAGAGCACTACTCAGATACGCAGTATTTT. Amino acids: CASSQEHYSDTQYF.

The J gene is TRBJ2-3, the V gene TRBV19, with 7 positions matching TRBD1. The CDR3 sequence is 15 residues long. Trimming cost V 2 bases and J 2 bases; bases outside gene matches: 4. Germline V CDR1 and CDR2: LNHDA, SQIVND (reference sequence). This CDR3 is CASSIQTGPTDTQYF. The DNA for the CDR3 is TGTGCCAGTAGTATACAGACAGGGCCCACAGATACGCAGTATTTT.

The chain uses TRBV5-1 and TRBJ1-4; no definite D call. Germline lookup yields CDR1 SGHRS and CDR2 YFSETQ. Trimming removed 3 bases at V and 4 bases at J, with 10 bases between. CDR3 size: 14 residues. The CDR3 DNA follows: TGCGCCAGCAGCTGGGCTGGCGTTAATGAAAAACTGTTTTTT. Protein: CASSWAGVNEKLFF. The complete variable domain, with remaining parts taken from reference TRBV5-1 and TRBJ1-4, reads KAGVTQTPRYLIKTRGQQVTLSCSPISGHRSVSWYQQTPGQGLQFLFEYFSETQRNKGNFPGRFSGRQFSNSRSEMNVSTLELGDSALYLCASSWAGVNEKLFFGSGTQLSVL.

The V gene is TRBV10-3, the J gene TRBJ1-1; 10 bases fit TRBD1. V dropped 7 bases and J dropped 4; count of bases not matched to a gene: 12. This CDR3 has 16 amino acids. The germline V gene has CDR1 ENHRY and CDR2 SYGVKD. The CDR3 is CAITPNQGQGSTEAFF. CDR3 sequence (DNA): TGTGCCATCACTCCGAACCAGGGACAGGGGAGCACTGAAGCTTTCTTT.

The CDR3 loop reads CASSESLGLLGYTF. CDR3 DNA sequence: TGCGCCAGCAGTGAGTCGTTGGGCCTTCTGGGCTACACCTTC. The rearrangement uses TRBV10-2 and TRBJ1-2, with D unresolved. Germline V lookup: CDR1 WSHSY, CDR2 SAAADI. V shed 0 bases and J shed 8 bases, with 13 bases lying between them. CDR3 size: 14 residues.

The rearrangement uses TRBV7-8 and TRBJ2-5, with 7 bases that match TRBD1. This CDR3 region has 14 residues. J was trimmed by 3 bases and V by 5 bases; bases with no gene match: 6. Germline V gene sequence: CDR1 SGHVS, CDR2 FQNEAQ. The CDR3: CASSETGNEETQYF. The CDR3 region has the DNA TGTGCCAGCAGCGAGACAGGGAACGAAGAGACCCAGTACTTC.

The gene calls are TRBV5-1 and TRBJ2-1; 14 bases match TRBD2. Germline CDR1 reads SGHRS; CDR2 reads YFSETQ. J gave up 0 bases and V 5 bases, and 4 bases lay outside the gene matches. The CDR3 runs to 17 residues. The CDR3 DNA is TGCGCCAGCAGGGCCGGGACTAGCGGGAGCTCCTACAATGAGCAGTTCTTC. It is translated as CASRAGTSGSSYNEQFF. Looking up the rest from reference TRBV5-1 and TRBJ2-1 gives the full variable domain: KAGVTQTPRYLIKTRGQQVTLSCSPISGHRSVSWYQQTPGQGLQFLFEYFSETQRNKGNFPGRFSGRQFSNSRSEMNVSTLELGDSALYLCASRAGTSGSSYNEQFFGPGTRLTVL.

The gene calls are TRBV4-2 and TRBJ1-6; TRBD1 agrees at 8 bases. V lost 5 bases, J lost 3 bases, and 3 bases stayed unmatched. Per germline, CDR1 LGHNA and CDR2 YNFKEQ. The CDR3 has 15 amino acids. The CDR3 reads CASSGDRNYNSPLHF. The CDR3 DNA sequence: TGTGCCAGCAGCGGGGACAGGAACTATAATTCACCCCTCCACTTT.

The CDR3 reads CASSQDGKTKLFF. CDR3 nucleotides: TGCGCCAGCAGCCAAGACGGGAAAACCAAACTGTTTTTT. The chain has TRBV4-1 and TRBJ1-4; D is undetermined. This CDR3 region has 13 residues. Trimming removed 0 bases from V and 11 bases from J, with 10 bases in between. Germline V lookup: CDR1 MGHRA, CDR2 YSYEKL.

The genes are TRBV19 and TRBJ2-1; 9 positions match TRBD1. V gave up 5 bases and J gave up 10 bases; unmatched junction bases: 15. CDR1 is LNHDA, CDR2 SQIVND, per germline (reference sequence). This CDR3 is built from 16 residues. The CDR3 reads CASSRLGGQGQHEQFF. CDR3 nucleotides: TGTGCCAGTAGTCGTTTAGGGGGACAGGGACAACACGAGCAGTTCTTC.

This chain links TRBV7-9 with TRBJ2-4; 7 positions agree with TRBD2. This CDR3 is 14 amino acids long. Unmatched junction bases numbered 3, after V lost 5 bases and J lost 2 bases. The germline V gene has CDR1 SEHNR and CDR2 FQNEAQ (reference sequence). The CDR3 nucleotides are TGTGCCAGCAGCCTCAGCGGGACCAAAAACATTCAGTACTTC. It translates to CASSLSGTKNIQYF.